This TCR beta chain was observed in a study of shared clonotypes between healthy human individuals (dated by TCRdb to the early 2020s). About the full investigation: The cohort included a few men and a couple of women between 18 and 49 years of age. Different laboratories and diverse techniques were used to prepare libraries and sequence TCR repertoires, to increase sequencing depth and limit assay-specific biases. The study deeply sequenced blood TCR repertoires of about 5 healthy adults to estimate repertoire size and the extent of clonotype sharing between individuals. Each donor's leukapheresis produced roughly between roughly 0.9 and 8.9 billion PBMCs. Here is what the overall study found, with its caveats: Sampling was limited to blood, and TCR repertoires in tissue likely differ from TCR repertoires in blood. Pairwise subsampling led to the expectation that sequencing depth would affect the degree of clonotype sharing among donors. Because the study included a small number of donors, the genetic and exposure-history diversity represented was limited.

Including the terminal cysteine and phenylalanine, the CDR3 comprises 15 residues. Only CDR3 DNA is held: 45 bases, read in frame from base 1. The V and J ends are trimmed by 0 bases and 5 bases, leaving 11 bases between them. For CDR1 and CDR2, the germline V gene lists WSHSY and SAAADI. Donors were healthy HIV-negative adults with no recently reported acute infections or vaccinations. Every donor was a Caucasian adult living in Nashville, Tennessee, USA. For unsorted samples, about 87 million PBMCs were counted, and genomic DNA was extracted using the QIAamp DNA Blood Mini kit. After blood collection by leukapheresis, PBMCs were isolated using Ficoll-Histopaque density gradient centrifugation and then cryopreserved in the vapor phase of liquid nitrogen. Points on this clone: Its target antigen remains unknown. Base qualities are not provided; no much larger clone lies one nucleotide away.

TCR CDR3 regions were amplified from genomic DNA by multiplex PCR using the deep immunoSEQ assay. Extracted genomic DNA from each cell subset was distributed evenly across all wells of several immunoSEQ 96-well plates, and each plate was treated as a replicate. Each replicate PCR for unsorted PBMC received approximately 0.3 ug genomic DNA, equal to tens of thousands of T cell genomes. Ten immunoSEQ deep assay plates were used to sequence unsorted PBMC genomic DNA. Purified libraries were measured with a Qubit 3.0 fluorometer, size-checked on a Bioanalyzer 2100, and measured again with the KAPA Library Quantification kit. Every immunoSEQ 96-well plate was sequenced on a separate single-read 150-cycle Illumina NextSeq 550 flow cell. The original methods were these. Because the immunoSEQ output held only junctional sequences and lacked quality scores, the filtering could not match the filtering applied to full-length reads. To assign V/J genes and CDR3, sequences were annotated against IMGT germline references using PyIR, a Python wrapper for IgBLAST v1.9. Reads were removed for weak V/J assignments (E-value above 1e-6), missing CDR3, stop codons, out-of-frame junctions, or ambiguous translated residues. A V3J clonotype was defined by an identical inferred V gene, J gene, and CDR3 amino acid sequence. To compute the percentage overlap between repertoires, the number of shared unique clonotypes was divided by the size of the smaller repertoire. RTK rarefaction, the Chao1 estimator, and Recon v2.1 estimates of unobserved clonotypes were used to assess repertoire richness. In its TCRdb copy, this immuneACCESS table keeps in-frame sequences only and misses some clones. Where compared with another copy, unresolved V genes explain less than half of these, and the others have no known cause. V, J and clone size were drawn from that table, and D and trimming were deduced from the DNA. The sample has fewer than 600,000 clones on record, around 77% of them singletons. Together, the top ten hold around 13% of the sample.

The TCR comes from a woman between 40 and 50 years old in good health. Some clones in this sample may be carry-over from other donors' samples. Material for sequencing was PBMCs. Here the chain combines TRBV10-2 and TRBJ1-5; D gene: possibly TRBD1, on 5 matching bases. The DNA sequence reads TGCGCCAGCAGTGAGTCAACAGGTACCCATCAGCCCCAGCATTTT. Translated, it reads CASSESTGTHQPQHF.